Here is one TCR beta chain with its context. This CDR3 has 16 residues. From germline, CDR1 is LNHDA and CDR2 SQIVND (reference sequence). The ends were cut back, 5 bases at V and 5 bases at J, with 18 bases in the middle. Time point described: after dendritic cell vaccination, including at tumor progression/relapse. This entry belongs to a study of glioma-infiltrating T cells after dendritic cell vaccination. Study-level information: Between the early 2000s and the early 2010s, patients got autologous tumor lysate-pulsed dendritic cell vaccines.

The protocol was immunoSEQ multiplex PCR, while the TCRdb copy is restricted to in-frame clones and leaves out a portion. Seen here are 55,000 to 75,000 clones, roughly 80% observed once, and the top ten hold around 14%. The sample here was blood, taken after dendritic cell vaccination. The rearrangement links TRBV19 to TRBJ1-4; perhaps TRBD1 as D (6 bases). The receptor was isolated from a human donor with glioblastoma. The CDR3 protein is CASSSLPGGPNEKLFF. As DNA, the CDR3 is TGTGCCAGTAGTTCCCTTCCGGGGGGGCCAAATGAAAAACTGTTTTTT.